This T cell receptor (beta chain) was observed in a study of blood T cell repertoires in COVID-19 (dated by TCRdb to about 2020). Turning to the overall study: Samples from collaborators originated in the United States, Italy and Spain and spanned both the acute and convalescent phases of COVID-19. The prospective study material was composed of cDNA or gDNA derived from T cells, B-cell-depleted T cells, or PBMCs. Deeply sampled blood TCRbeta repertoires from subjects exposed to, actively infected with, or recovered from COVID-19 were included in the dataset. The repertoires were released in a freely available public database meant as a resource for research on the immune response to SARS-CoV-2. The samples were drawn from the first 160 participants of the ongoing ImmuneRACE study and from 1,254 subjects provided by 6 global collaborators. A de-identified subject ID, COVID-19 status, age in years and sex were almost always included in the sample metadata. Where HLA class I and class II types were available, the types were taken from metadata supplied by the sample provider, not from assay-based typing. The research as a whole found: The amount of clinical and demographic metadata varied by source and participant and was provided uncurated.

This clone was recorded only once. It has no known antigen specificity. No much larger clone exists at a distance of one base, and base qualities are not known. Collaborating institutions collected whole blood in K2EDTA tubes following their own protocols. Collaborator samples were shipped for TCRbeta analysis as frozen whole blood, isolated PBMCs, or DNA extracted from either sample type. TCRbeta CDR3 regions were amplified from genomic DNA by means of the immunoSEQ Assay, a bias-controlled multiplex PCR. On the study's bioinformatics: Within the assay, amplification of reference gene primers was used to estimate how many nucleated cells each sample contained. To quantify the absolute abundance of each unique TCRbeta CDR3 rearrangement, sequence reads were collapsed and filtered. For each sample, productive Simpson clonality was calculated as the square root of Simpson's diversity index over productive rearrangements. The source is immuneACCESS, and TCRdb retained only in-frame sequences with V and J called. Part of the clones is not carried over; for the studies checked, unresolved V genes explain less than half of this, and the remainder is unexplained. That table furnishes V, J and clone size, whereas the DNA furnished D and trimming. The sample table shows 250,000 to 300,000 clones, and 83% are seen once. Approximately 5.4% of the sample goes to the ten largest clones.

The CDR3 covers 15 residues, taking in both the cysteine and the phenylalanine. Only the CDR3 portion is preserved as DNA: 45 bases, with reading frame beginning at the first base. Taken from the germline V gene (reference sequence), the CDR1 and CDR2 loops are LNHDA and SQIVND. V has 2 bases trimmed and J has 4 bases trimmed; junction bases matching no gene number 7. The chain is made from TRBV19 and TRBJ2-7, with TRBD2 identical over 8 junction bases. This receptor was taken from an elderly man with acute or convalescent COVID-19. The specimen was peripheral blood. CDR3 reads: CASSIRVSGAYEQYF. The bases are TGTGCCAGTAGTATACGCGTTAGCGGGGCTTACGAGCAGTACTTC.